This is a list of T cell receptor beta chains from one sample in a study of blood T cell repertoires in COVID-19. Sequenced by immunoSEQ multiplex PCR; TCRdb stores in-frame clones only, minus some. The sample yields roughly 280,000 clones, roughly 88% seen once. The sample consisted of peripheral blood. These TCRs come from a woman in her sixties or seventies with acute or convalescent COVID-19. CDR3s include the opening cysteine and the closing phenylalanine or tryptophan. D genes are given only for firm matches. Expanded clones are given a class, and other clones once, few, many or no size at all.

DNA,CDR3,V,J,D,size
TGTGCCAGCAGCGATTGGACAGGGGAGGGCACTGAAGCTTTCTTT,CASSDWTGEGTEAFF,TRBV11-2,TRBJ1-1,TRBD1,.
TGTGCCAGCAGCTTGGGGAGTTTGAACACTGAAGCTTTCTTT,CASSLGSLNTEAFF,TRBV7-9,TRBJ1-1,.,few
TGTGCCAGCAGCCAGAGACCCTTCCAGGCGGAGACCCAGTACTTC,CASSQRPFQAETQYF,TRBV5-4,TRBJ2-5,.,.
TGCGCCAGCAGCTTGGGGGACATTGGGTACGAGCAGTACTTC,CASSLGDIGYEQYF,TRBV5-1,TRBJ2-7,.,once
TGTGCCAGCAGCGTAGGAGGGTCGGGGGAGACCCAGTACTTC,CASSVGGSGETQYF,TRBV9,TRBJ2-5,.,.
TGTGCCAGCAGGCGACAGGGGAGTGGTAATGAGCAGTTCTTC,CASRRQGSGNEQFF,TRBV6-5,TRBJ2-1,TRBD1,.
TGCGCCAGCAGCTCCCCCCGCGTGGATACGCAGTATTTT,CASSSPRVDTQYF,TRBV5-1,TRBJ2-3,.,.
TGTGCCAGCAGCTTTCAGATCTCTGGGGCCAACGTCCTGACTTTC,CASSFQISGANVLTF,TRBV7-8,TRBJ2-6,.,.
TGTGCCAGCCGGCGGGCCCCGAACACCGGGGAGCTGTTTTTT,CASRRAPNTGELFF,TRBV6-4,TRBJ2-2,.,.
TGCAGCGTTTCAAGCCTTCCAGGGGGGCAGTACTTC,CSVSSLPGGQYF,TRBV29-1,TRBJ2-7,TRBD1,.
TGTGCCAGCAGCCAAGCCGGGGGGGGAAAACTGTTTTTT,CASSQAGGGKLFF,TRBV14,TRBJ1-4,.,.
TGCAGCGCCTCGGGGGACTCTGGAAACACCATATATTTT,CSASGDSGNTIYF,TRBV29-1,TRBJ1-3,.,few
TGCGCCAGCAGCTTGACCCGGGACAGTAACACCGGGGAGCTGTTTTTT,CASSLTRDSNTGELFF,TRBV5-1,TRBJ2-2,TRBD1,.
TGTGCCAGTACGGTTTTAGGGGGCCGATCTTCACCCCTCCACTTT,CASTVLGGRSSPLHF,TRBV19,TRBJ1-6,TRBD1,.
TGTGCCAGCAGCCCCCGGGGAACTGAAGCTTTCTTT,CASSPRGTEAFF,TRBV7-9,TRBJ1-1,.,once
TGTGCCAGCAGCCGTAGGGGGCCCCAAAATCCCGGGGAGCTGTTTTTT,CASSRRGPQNPGELFF,TRBV11-2,TRBJ2-2,TRBD1,.
TGTGCCAGCAGCTTCGACGACAGGGCAGAAAAACTGTTTTTT,CASSFDDRAEKLFF,TRBV5-6,TRBJ1-4,TRBD1,.
TGCGCCAGCAGCACCGGGACTCTCGGAGATACGCAGTATTTT,CASSTGTLGDTQYF,TRBV5-1,TRBJ2-3,.,.
TGTGCCAGCAGTTACCGGTCTGGAAACACCATATATTTT,CASSYRSGNTIYF,TRBV6-5,TRBJ1-3,.,.
TGTGCCAGCAGCCAAGATGGGAGGGCGAACTATGGCTACACCTTC,CASSQDGRANYGYTF,TRBV4-2,TRBJ1-2,.,.
TGCGCCAGCAGCTTTGACAGTAACTATGGCTACACCTTC,CASSFDSNYGYTF,TRBV5-1,TRBJ1-2,.,once
TGTGCCAGCAGCCATCAGGGGTCCTTCACCGGGGAGCTGTTTTTT,CASSHQGSFTGELFF,TRBV14,TRBJ2-2,.,.